This T cell receptor (beta chain) was identified during a study of cytomegalovirus exposure and HLA in healthy donors. Vbeta (60) and Jbeta (13) primers were used in the PCR. TCRdb's copy holds only in-frame clones and misses some; the assay was immunoSEQ multiplex PCR. The sample comprises about 170,000 clones, over 80% of which are singletons, and approximately 1.3% rests with the top ten. This clone appeared a few times. The length of the CDR3 is 14 residues. Per germline, CDR1 SGHNT and CDR2 YYREEE (reference sequence). J was trimmed by 3 bases and V by 0 bases; bases with no gene match: 3. V gene TRBV5-4 combines with J gene TRBJ2-7, with 7 bases aligning to TRBD1. The TCR was taken from a boy aged 2 to 10 in good health and CMV-seronegative. The sample was PBMCs. The CDR3 loop reads CASSLDGTDYEQYF. Written as DNA, the CDR3 is TGTGCCAGCAGCTTGGATGGGACAGACTACGAGCAGTACTTC.